Listed below are T cell receptor beta chains from one sample, sequenced in a study of shared clonotypes between healthy human individuals. Sequenced by immunoSEQ multiplex PCR; TCRdb stores in-frame clones only, minus some. The table shows roughly 490,000 clones, with roughly 78% occurring only once. Sequenced: PBMCs. Receptor source: a woman aged 35 to 49 in good health. Some clones in this sample may be carry-over from other donors' samples. Each CDR3 is given with its conserved first and last residue. The order of the fields is J gene, V gene, D gene, clone size, CDR3 protein, CDR3 DNA. The D gene is left open where the match is weak. A clone size is listed for some rows: how often the clone was seen (once, few, many), or a class if it is expanded.

j_call: TRBJ2-4; v_call: TRBV4-2; d_call: TRBD2; clone_size: -; cdr3_aa: CASSLTGTSAKNIQYF; cdr3_nt: TGTGCCAGCAGCCTAACGGGGACTAGCGCCAAAAACATTCAGTACTTC
j_call: TRBJ2-1; v_call: TRBV6-1; d_call: -; clone_size: -; cdr3_aa: CASSEEQFF; cdr3_nt: TGTGCCAGCAGTGAAGAGCAGTTCTTC
j_call: TRBJ2-1; v_call: TRBV25-1; d_call: TRBD2; clone_size: few; cdr3_aa: CASSEYSAGGRNNEQFF; cdr3_nt: TGTGCCAGCAGTGAATACTCAGCGGGAGGGCGAAACAATGAGCAGTTCTTC
j_call: TRBJ1-4; v_call: TRBV18; d_call: -; clone_size: -; cdr3_aa: CASSAATNEKLFF; cdr3_nt: TGTGCCAGCTCAGCAGCAACTAATGAAAAACTGTTTTTT
j_call: TRBJ1-1; v_call: TRBV7-9; d_call: -; clone_size: -; cdr3_aa: CASSPPVSNTEAFF; cdr3_nt: TGTGCCAGCAGCCCTCCGGTTTCAAACACTGAAGCTTTCTTT
j_call: TRBJ1-4; v_call: TRBV2; d_call: -; clone_size: -; cdr3_aa: CASSGNEKLFF; cdr3_nt: TGTGCCAGCAGTGGCAATGAAAAACTGTTTTTT
j_call: TRBJ2-7; v_call: TRBV6-1; d_call: TRBD1; clone_size: -; cdr3_aa: CASRGDRHLEQYF; cdr3_nt: TGTGCCAGCAGGGGGGACAGGCACCTCGAGCAGTACTTC
j_call: TRBJ2-5; v_call: TRBV30; d_call: TRBD1; clone_size: -; cdr3_aa: CAWSGQVQETQYF; cdr3_nt: TGTGCCTGGAGCGGACAGGTACAAGAGACCCAGTACTTC
j_call: TRBJ1-3; v_call: TRBV11-2; d_call: -; clone_size: -; cdr3_aa: CASSLGRGKFSGNTIYF; cdr3_nt: TGTGCCAGCAGCTTAGGGAGGGGGAAATTCTCTGGAAACACCATATATTTT
j_call: TRBJ1-1; v_call: TRBV5-1; d_call: -; clone_size: few; cdr3_aa: CASSSQGQNTEAFF; cdr3_nt: TGCGCCAGCAGCTCCCAGGGACAGAACACTGAAGCTTTCTTT
j_call: TRBJ2-1; v_call: TRBV7-2; d_call: -; clone_size: once; cdr3_aa: CASSSLGARLNEQFF; cdr3_nt: TGTGCCAGCAGCTCCCTGGGGGCCAGGCTCAATGAGCAGTTCTTC
j_call: TRBJ2-5; v_call: TRBV18; d_call: -; clone_size: few; cdr3_aa: CASSTSGSLETQYF; cdr3_nt: TGTGCCAGCTCAACCTCGGGGAGTCTCGAGACCCAGTACTTC
j_call: TRBJ2-3; v_call: TRBV10-1; d_call: -; clone_size: -; cdr3_aa: CASSESSGSTDTQYF; cdr3_nt: TGCGCCAGCAGTGAGTCGTCGGGAAGCACAGATACGCAGTATTTT
j_call: TRBJ2-3; v_call: TRBV7-3; d_call: TRBD2; clone_size: -; cdr3_aa: CASSLQAGSTDTQYF; cdr3_nt: TGTGCCAGCAGCTTACAAGCGGGAAGCACAGATACGCAGTATTTT
j_call: TRBJ2-1; v_call: TRBV29-1; d_call: TRBD2; clone_size: -; cdr3_aa: CSVRGLAGVLGNEQFF; cdr3_nt: TGCAGCGTGAGGGGACTAGCGGGAGTCTTAGGTAATGAGCAGTTCTTC
j_call: TRBJ1-1; v_call: TRBV7-3; d_call: TRBD1; clone_size: -; cdr3_aa: CASLAVLGQALNTEAFF; cdr3_nt: TGTGCCAGCCTTGCGGTTTTGGGACAGGCCTTGAACACTGAAGCTTTCTTT
j_call: TRBJ1-1; v_call: TRBV7-9; d_call: -; clone_size: -; cdr3_aa: CASSLYTEAFF; cdr3_nt: TGTGCCAGCAGCTTGTACACTGAAGCTTTCTTT
j_call: TRBJ1-4; v_call: TRBV2; d_call: TRBD1; clone_size: -; cdr3_aa: CASSGDRYNEKLFF; cdr3_nt: TGTGCCAGCAGTGGGGACAGATATAATGAAAAACTGTTTTTT
j_call: TRBJ2-2; v_call: TRBV2; d_call: TRBD2; clone_size: -; cdr3_aa: CASTGLAGGPRELFF; cdr3_nt: TGTGCCAGCACTGGACTAGCGGGAGGGCCCCGGGAGCTGTTTTTT
j_call: TRBJ1-1; v_call: TRBV18; d_call: -; clone_size: -; cdr3_aa: CASSPPGGITEAFF; cdr3_nt: TGTGCCAGCTCACCACCGGGGGGCATTACTGAAGCTTTCTTT
j_call: TRBJ1-5; v_call: TRBV14; d_call: -; clone_size: -; cdr3_aa: CASSQGSGPQHF; cdr3_nt: TGTGCCAGCAGCCAAGGATCCGGGCCCCAGCATTTT
j_call: TRBJ1-1; v_call: TRBV9; d_call: -; clone_size: few; cdr3_aa: CASSVAANTEAFF; cdr3_nt: TGTGCCAGCAGCGTAGCAGCGAACACTGAAGCTTTCTTT
j_call: TRBJ2-2; v_call: TRBV10-3; d_call: -; clone_size: -; cdr3_aa: CAITGQTTGELFF; cdr3_nt: TGTGCCATTACAGGGCAAACTACCGGGGAGCTGTTTTTT
j_call: TRBJ2-5; v_call: TRBV5-1; d_call: TRBD2; clone_size: -; cdr3_aa: CASSHGLDLKTQYF; cdr3_nt: TGCGCCAGCAGCCACGGACTAGATTTGAAGACCCAGTACTTC
j_call: TRBJ1-1; v_call: TRBV29-1; d_call: -; clone_size: -; cdr3_aa: CSVLGPLNTEAFF; cdr3_nt: TGCAGCGTTCTGGGGCCCTTGAACACTGAAGCTTTCTTT
j_call: TRBJ2-7; v_call: TRBV28; d_call: -; clone_size: -; cdr3_aa: CASSWAYEQYF; cdr3_nt: TGTGCCAGCAGTTGGGCCTACGAGCAGTACTTC
j_call: TRBJ1-2; v_call: TRBV13; d_call: -; clone_size: -; cdr3_aa: CASSLGLDYGYTF; cdr3_nt: TGTGCCAGCAGCTTAGGGCTTGACTATGGCTACACCTTC
j_call: TRBJ2-7; v_call: TRBV19; d_call: TRBD1; clone_size: once; cdr3_aa: CASSTGQGYGEQYF; cdr3_nt: TGTGCCAGTAGTACGGGACAGGGTTACGGCGAGCAGTACTTC
j_call: TRBJ2-7; v_call: TRBV4-3; d_call: -; clone_size: many; cdr3_aa: CASSQESGEYYEQYF; cdr3_nt: TGCGCCAGCAGCCAAGAGAGCGGCGAGTACTACGAGCAGTACTTC
j_call: TRBJ2-3; v_call: TRBV11-1; d_call: -; clone_size: -; cdr3_aa: CASSLDRHPGGTQYF; cdr3_nt: TGTGCCAGCAGCTTAGATCGACACCCTGGGGGTACGCAGTATTTT
j_call: TRBJ1-6; v_call: TRBV2; d_call: -; clone_size: -; cdr3_aa: CASSESNRSGWDDSPLHF; cdr3_nt: TGTGCCAGCAGTGAAAGTAATCGGTCGGGATGGGATGATTCACCCCTCCACTTT
j_call: TRBJ1-1; v_call: TRBV5-4; d_call: -; clone_size: -; cdr3_aa: CASSSGRGSMNTEAFF; cdr3_nt: TGTGCCAGCAGCTCTGGGAGGGGGAGCATGAACACTGAAGCTTTCTTT
j_call: TRBJ2-1; v_call: TRBV7-2; d_call: TRBD2; clone_size: -; cdr3_aa: CASSWGGLESFF; cdr3_nt: TGTGCCAGCAGCTGGGGGGGACTTGAGTCGTTCTTC
j_call: TRBJ1-1; v_call: TRBV10-3; d_call: -; clone_size: -; cdr3_aa: CAIAPRDMNTEAFF; cdr3_nt: TGTGCCATCGCCCCCAGGGACATGAACACTGAAGCTTTCTTT
j_call: TRBJ1-5; v_call: TRBV6-1; d_call: TRBD1; clone_size: -; cdr3_aa: CASSVGQGRSNQPQHF; cdr3_nt: TGTGCCAGCAGTGTGGGACAGGGACGTAGCAATCAGCCCCAGCATTTT
j_call: TRBJ2-1; v_call: TRBV27; d_call: TRBD2; clone_size: -; cdr3_aa: CASSSPGTSGKNEQFF; cdr3_nt: TGTGCCAGCAGTTCCCCCGGGACTAGCGGGAAGAATGAGCAGTTCTTC
j_call: TRBJ2-2; v_call: TRBV5-6; d_call: TRBD2; clone_size: -; cdr3_aa: CASSLEGLARVGELFF; cdr3_nt: TGTGCCAGCAGCTTGGAGGGACTAGCCCGGGTCGGGGAGCTGTTTTTT
j_call: TRBJ1-2; v_call: TRBV4-1; d_call: -; clone_size: few; cdr3_aa: CASSQDHGQMWDYGYTF; cdr3_nt: TGCGCCAGCAGCCAAGATCATGGGCAGATGTGGGACTATGGCTACACCTTC
j_call: TRBJ2-1; v_call: TRBV4-1; d_call: -; clone_size: -; cdr3_aa: CASSRISYNEQFF; cdr3_nt: TGCGCCAGCAGTCGAATCTCCTACAATGAGCAGTTCTTC
j_call: TRBJ2-5; v_call: TRBV10-2; d_call: -; clone_size: -; cdr3_aa: CASSEGQFQETQYF; cdr3_nt: TGCGCCAGCAGTGAAGGGCAGTTCCAAGAGACCCAGTACTTC
j_call: TRBJ1-1; v_call: TRBV6-1; d_call: -; clone_size: few; cdr3_aa: CASRRGVNTEAFF; cdr3_nt: TGTGCCAGCAGGAGGGGAGTGAACACTGAAGCTTTCTTT
j_call: TRBJ2-7; v_call: TRBV6-1; d_call: TRBD1; clone_size: once; cdr3_aa: CASRGTGEYYEQYF; cdr3_nt: TGTGCCAGCAGGGGGACAGGGGAGTACTACGAGCAGTACTTC
j_call: TRBJ1-5; v_call: TRBV19; d_call: -; clone_size: -; cdr3_aa: CASSLAEGNNQPQHF; cdr3_nt: TGTGCCAGTAGCCTGGCAGAGGGGAACAATCAGCCCCAGCATTTT
j_call: TRBJ2-7; v_call: TRBV7-9; d_call: -; clone_size: many; cdr3_aa: CASRPGGEGGQPYEQYF; cdr3_nt: TGTGCCAGCAGGCCAGGGGGGGAAGGCGGACAACCCTACGAGCAGTACTTC
j_call: TRBJ2-2; v_call: TRBV6-4; d_call: TRBD2; clone_size: few; cdr3_aa: CASSDSSGNTGGLFF; cdr3_nt: TGTGCCAGCAGTGACTCTAGCGGGAACACCGGAGGGCTGTTTTTT
j_call: TRBJ2-7; v_call: TRBV7-6; d_call: -; clone_size: -; cdr3_aa: CASSTSEVSYEQYF; cdr3_nt: TGTGCCAGCAGCACCTCTGAGGTTTCCTACGAGCAGTACTTC
j_call: TRBJ2-4; v_call: TRBV19; d_call: TRBD2; clone_size: -; cdr3_aa: CASSIRGTSGIGKNIQYF; cdr3_nt: TGTGCCAGTAGTATAAGGGGGACTAGCGGGATAGGGAAAAACATTCAGTACTTC
j_call: TRBJ2-7; v_call: TRBV28; d_call: TRBD1; clone_size: once; cdr3_aa: CASRRGQGASYEQYF; cdr3_nt: TGTGCCAGCAGAAGGGGACAGGGGGCATCCTACGAGCAGTACTTC